This T cell receptor (beta chain) came from a study of blood T cell repertoires in COVID-19. For the study at large: Acute and convalescent COVID-19 specimens originated in the United States, Italy and Spain. PBMCs, B-cell-depleted T cells, or T cells provided the cDNA or gDNA that made up the material.

The CDR3 length is 16 residues. Per germline, CDR1 LGHDT and CDR2 YNNKEL (reference sequence). After removal of 2 bases from V and 5 bases from J, the junction contained 12 bases not matched to a gene. Authors' processing steps: By means of reference gene primer amplification, nucleated cell counts were estimated. Data came from immunoSEQ multiplex PCR; TCRdb stores just in-frame clones and leaves some out. V, J and clone size were drawn from that table, and D and trimming were deduced from the DNA. The data contain about 76,000 clones, about 80% of them singletons. The V gene is TRBV3-1 (or the pseudogene TRBV3-2), the J gene TRBJ2-7; 7 nucleotides agree with TRBD1. The sample taken for sequencing was peripheral blood. This TCR derives from a human donor in a cohort sampled during active COVID-19. DNA for the CDR3: TGTGCCAGCAGCCAAATACAGGGGCAGCAGGGCGACGAGCAGTACTTC. Translated: CASSQIQGQQGDEQYF.